One and the same sample provided the 25 T cell receptor beta chains below, sequenced in a study of OX40 agonist ivuxolimab in advanced cancers. The repertoire was sequenced with immunoSEQ multiplex PCR; TCRdb's copy has only in-frame clones and lacks some. The sample lists about 76,000 clones; 85% were seen once. Sequences were derived from CD4+ or CD8+ T cells sorted from blood, sampled in a trial of the OX40 agonist ivuxolimab. These receptor sequences come from an adult with an advanced solid tumor such as melanoma, head and neck, liver or kidney cancer.

The gene calls are TRBV4-1 and TRBJ2-5; D not certain. This CDR3 comprises 14 residues. CDR1 is MGHRA, CDR2 YSYEKL, per germline. V was clipped by 7 bases and J by 0 bases, with 12 bases between them. The CDR3, as DNA: TGCGCCAGCAAGCTCTCTGGCCACCAAGAGACCCAGTACTTC. Encoded protein: CASKLSGHQETQYF.

This chain uses TRBV11-2 with TRBJ1-5, with D unresolved. Germline assignment: CDR1 SGHAT and CDR2 FQNNGV. Between the trimmed V and J ends, which lost 4 bases and 3 bases, there was a span of 10 bases. CDR3 length: 14 amino acids. The CDR3 nucleotides are TGTGCCAGCAGCTCGGGAGTGAACAATCAGCCCCAGCATTTT. Its translation is CASSSGVNNQPQHF.

The chain carries TRBV4-1 and TRBJ1-4, with 7 bases identical to TRBD1. Trimming took 4 bases from V and 5 from J; bases not matched to a gene: 7. Germline V gene data show CDR1 as MGHRA and CDR2 as YSYEKL. The CDR3 contains 15 residues. CDR3 sequence: CASSPPGQTNEKLFF. CDR3 sequence (DNA): TGCGCCAGCAGCCCGCCGGGACAGACAAATGAAAAACTGTTTTTT.

The chain employs TRBV6-5 and TRBJ1-5, with TRBD1 as a possible D gene (5 bases). The CDR3 consists of 15 residues. V was shortened by 2 bases and J by 6 bases, with 14 bases between the two germline ends. Germline loops: CDR1 MNHEY, CDR2 SVGAGI. The CDR3 sequence: CASSYASQVGQPQHF. The DNA of the CDR3 is TGTGCCAGCAGTTACGCTTCACAGGTGGGTCAGCCCCAGCATTTT.

V is TRBV6-6 and J is TRBJ2-7; maybe TRBD1 (5 bases). V lost 8 bases and J lost 2, with 7 bases in between. Per germline, CDR1 MNHNY and CDR2 SVGAGI (reference sequence). This CDR3 comprises 11 residues. CDR3 sequence reads: CASEGAYEQYF. The CDR3, as DNA: TGTGCCAGCGAAGGGGCCTACGAGCAGTACTTC.

The chain combines TRBV7-2 with TRBJ2-3, with 13 bases identical to TRBD2. The CDR3 is 15 residues long. CDR1 and CDR2 from the germline V gene are SGHTA and FQGNSA. V was pared by 1 base and J by 5 bases, with 0 bases of the junction left unmatched. The CDR3 DNA sequence: TGTGCCAGCAGCTTAGGGACTAGCGGGGGAGATACGCAGTATTTT. It translates to CASSLGTSGGDTQYF.

This chain connects TRBV4-2 to TRBJ2-1; 8 bases match TRBD1. The V gene's germline CDR1 is LGHNA and CDR2 YNFKEQ. With 5 bases clipped from V and 4 bases from J, the junction kept 4 bases outside the gene matches. This CDR3 is built from 14 residues. In DNA form, the CDR3 reads TGTGCCAGCAGCGGCGGGACAGGATACAATGAGCAGTTCTTC. This translates into CASSGGTGYNEQFF.

V gene TRBV19 combines with J gene TRBJ2-7; D unresolved. V shed 6 bases and J shed 3 bases, with 15 bases lying between them. This CDR3 comprises 14 residues. Per the germline V gene, CDR1 is LNHDA and CDR2 is SQIVND (reference sequence). This chain's CDR3 is CASSLASIRYEQYF. CDR3 nucleotides: TGTGCCAGTAGCCTCGCCTCGATCCGCTACGAGCAGTACTTC. The whole variable domain, remainder taken from reference TRBV19 and TRBJ2-7, is DGGITQSPKYLFRKEGQNVTLSCEQNLNHDAMYWYRQDPGQGLRLIYYSQIVNDFQKGDIAEGYSVSREKKESFPLTVTSAQKNPTAFYLCASSLASIRYEQYFGPGTRLTVT.

The genes are TRBV7-8 and TRBJ2-2, with D possibly matching TRBD2 (6 bases). The germline V gene has CDR1 SGHVS and CDR2 FQNEAQ. Trimming removed 5 bases from V and 8 bases from J, with 18 bases in between. The CDR3 runs to 15 residues. The chain's CDR3 is CASSIRDSRVGELFF. The CDR3 DNA reads TGTGCCAGCAGCATCCGGGACTCGAGGGTTGGGGAGCTGTTTTTT. The full variable domain, rest sourced from reference TRBV7-8 and TRBJ2-2, is GAGVSQSPRYKVAKRGQDVALRCDPISGHVSLFWYQQALGQGPEFLTYFQNEAQLDKSGLPSDRFFAERPEGSVSTLKIQRTQQEDSAVYLCASSIRDSRVGELFFGEGSRLTVL.

The V gene is TRBV13, the J gene TRBJ2-7; D remains ambiguous. The CDR3 spans 15 residues. Per the germline V gene, CDR1 is PRHDT and CDR2 is FYEKMQ (reference sequence). Trimming pared 2 bases from V and 6 bases from J, leaving 17 bases between. CDR3 residues: CASSLMGVGDGEQYF. DNA for the CDR3: TGTGCCAGCAGCTTAATGGGCGTGGGTGATGGCGAGCAGTACTTC.

The V call is TRBV5-8, the J call TRBJ1-2; D is unresolved. The length of the CDR3 is 13 residues. From germline, CDR1 is SGHTS and CDR2 YDEGEE. V dropped 2 bases and J dropped 5 bases, with 10 bases sitting between them. The DNA for the CDR3 is TGTGCCAGCAGCTTTTTAACAGCTTATGGCTACACCTTC. The encoded protein is CASSFLTAYGYTF.

The rearrangement links TRBV6-1 to TRBJ2-7; 8 nucleotides align to TRBD2. Germline CDR1 reads MNHNS; CDR2 reads SASEGT. The CDR3 contains 15 residues. Unmatched junction bases numbered 10, after V lost 6 bases and J lost 3 bases. The DNA for the CDR3 is TGTGCCAGCAGGGGGACTAGTCGGGTTCTCTACGAGCAGTACTTC. It specifies CASRGTSRVLYEQYF.

V gene TRBV13 combines with J gene TRBJ2-3; D remains ambiguous. CDR3 length: 13 amino acids. Trimming pared 4 bases from V and 2 bases from J, leaving 7 bases between. Germline V gene sequence: CDR1 PRHDT, CDR2 FYEKMQ (reference sequence). Written as DNA, the CDR3 is TGTGCCAGCAGCTCCATGAACACAGATACGCAGTATTTT. This codes for CASSSMNTDTQYF.

The rearrangement joins TRBV27 to TRBJ2-7; D not resolved. CDR3 length equals 12 residues. V lost 3 bases and J 4 bases, leaving 7 bases between the germline ends. The germline V gene has CDR1 MNHEY and CDR2 SMNVEV (reference sequence). CDR3: CASSFSGYEQYF. The CDR3 nucleotides are TGTGCCAGCAGTTTCTCCGGTTACGAGCAGTACTTC.

The chain is built from TRBV7-8 and TRBJ1-4, with D perhaps TRBD1 (5 bases). The CDR3 extends over 17 amino acids. V was cut by 6 bases and J by 5 bases, with 22 bases left in between. Germline CDR1 SGHVS, CDR2 FQNEAQ. The CDR3 DNA follows: TGTGCCAGCAGTCGGGAAAGGGGAATACCTCGAAATGAAAAACTGTTTTTT. Its translation is CASSRERGIPRNEKLFF.

The chain is built from TRBV30 and TRBJ1-3; possible D gene TRBD1, 5 bases. CDR3 size: 12 residues. CDR1 is GTSNPN and CDR2 is SVGIG in the germline V gene (reference sequence). Trimming pared 1 base from V and 4 bases from J, leaving 5 bases between. The CDR3 reads CAWSDRGNTIYF. CDR3 in DNA: TGTGCCTGGAGTGACAGGGGAAACACCATATATTTT.

The table lists this clone with a few counts. The chain has TRBV5-1 and TRBJ2-6; the D is unclear. Germline lookup yields CDR1 SGHRS and CDR2 YFSETQ. The CDR3 has 15 amino acids. V was clipped by 0 bases and J by 4 bases, with 8 bases between them. The CDR3 DNA reads TGCGCCAGCAGCTTGGAATCGGCAGGGGCCAACGTCCTGACTTTC. Translation: CASSLESAGANVLTF.

This chain uses TRBV4-2 with TRBJ1-4; perhaps TRBD1 as D (5 bases). Germline CDR1 and CDR2: LGHNA and YNFKEQ. CDR3 length: 16 amino acids. Trimming stripped 2 bases from V and 4 bases from J, with 14 bases between. As DNA, the CDR3 is TGTGCCAGCAGCCAAACCTGGGGCAGGAGTAATGAAAAACTGTTTTTT. It specifies CASSQTWGRSNEKLFF.

The J gene is TRBJ2-5, the V gene TRBV6-1; 7 positions match TRBD2. CDR1 is MNHNS, CDR2 SASEGT, per germline. The CDR3 sequence is 13 residues long. V was clipped by 6 bases and J by 7 bases; unmatched bases: 8. The CDR3 reads CASSRSSGLTQYF. In nucleotides, the CDR3 is TGTGCCAGCAGCAGGTCTAGCGGCCTGACCCAGTACTTC.

This clone has only one observation. CDR3 nucleotides: TGTGCCAGCAGCTTAATGGCCGGGGGGACGGCTAACACTGAAGCTTTCTTT. Translation: CASSLMAGGTANTEAFF. The genes are TRBV7-3 and TRBJ1-1; weak D call: TRBD1 (5 bases). The CDR3 length is 17 residues. The V end was cut by 1 base, the J end by 2 bases, with 17 bases between. CDR1 is SGHTA and CDR2 is FQGTGA in the germline V gene.

The rearrangement links TRBV19 to TRBJ2-3; 13 bases map to TRBD2. The length of the CDR3 is 15 residues. Trimming cost V 9 bases and J 4 bases; bases outside gene matches: 7. The germline V gene has CDR1 LNHDA and CDR2 SQIVND (reference sequence). CDR3 protein: CASRVTSGGADTQYF. CDR3 in DNA: TGTGCCAGCCGAGTAACTAGCGGGGGGGCAGATACGCAGTATTTT.

The chain carries TRBV19 and TRBJ1-3; tentatively, D is TRBD1 (5 bases). Germline loops: CDR1 LNHDA, CDR2 SQIVND (reference sequence). V was cut by 5 bases and J by 4 bases, with 9 bases left in between. The CDR3 is 13 amino acids. CDR3 region: CASSSGTGNTIYF. Written as DNA, the CDR3 is TGTGCCAGTAGTTCAGGGACGGGAAACACCATATATTTT.

This sequence joins TRBV6-1 and TRBJ1-2; D possibly corresponds to TRBD1 (5 bases). The CDR3 length is 14 residues. The V end was cut by 1 base, the J end by 4 bases, with 10 bases between. Germline V lookup: CDR1 MNHNS, CDR2 SASEGT. The CDR3 DNA reads as TGTGCCAGCAGTGAAGACAGGCCTCCCTATGGCTACACCTTC. Translated, it gives CASSEDRPPYGYTF.

This chain links TRBV30 with TRBJ2-7; a possible D gene is TRBD1 (5 bases). The germline V gene has CDR1 GTSNPN and CDR2 SVGIG (reference sequence). The CDR3 spans 13 residues. V lost 5 bases and J lost 4, with 15 bases in between. CDR3 sequence (DNA): TGTGCCTGGTCTTGGGGCGCTCGTTACGAGCAGTACTTC. Amino acid sequence: CAWSWGARYEQYF.

The V and J genes are TRBV11-3 and TRBJ2-1; D is perhaps TRBD1 (6 bases). V gave up 5 bases and J gave up 9 bases, with 11 bases separating them. From germline, CDR1 is SGHNT and CDR2 YENEEA. The CDR3 is made up of 12 amino acids. CDR3 bases: TGTGCCAGCAGCCTTAGGGGGAGTGAGCAGTTCTTC. Translating gives CASSLRGSEQFF.